These T cell receptor beta chains were read from a single sample in a study of blood T cell repertoires in COVID-19. Clones were read by immunoSEQ multiplex PCR, and TCRdb kept only the in-frame ones, dropping some. The sample has about 73,000 clones; approximately 80% are singletons. The specimen sequenced was peripheral blood. These TCRs come from a woman between 55 and 75 years old with acute or convalescent COVID-19. CDR3s include the opening cysteine and the closing phenylalanine or tryptophan. A D gene is named only where the DNA matches it firmly. Clone size is shown for a subset of rows, as once, few, many or a class of expanded clone.

j_gene,v_gene,d_gene,abundance,CDR3aa,CDR3nt
TRBJ2-3,TRBV2,-,once,CATTPDREGGTQYF,TGTGCCACTACCCCGGACAGGGAGGGGGGTACGCAGTATTTT
TRBJ1-6,TRBV27,-,-,CASSLSRNSPLHF,TGTGCCAGCAGTTTATCCAGGAATTCACCCCTCCACTTT
TRBJ1-6,TRBV7-6,TRBD1,-,CASSGSGTVNSPLHF,TGTGCCAGCAGCGGATCCGGGACAGTAAATTCACCCCTCCACTTT
TRBJ1-1,TRBV6-5,-,once,CASSYEGARANTEAFF,TGTGCCAGCAGTTACGAAGGGGCGCGAGCAAACACTGAAGCTTTCTTT
TRBJ2-1,TRBV19,TRBD1,-,CASIRTGDRESNEQFF,TGTGCCAGTATCCGTACCGGGGACAGGGAATCCAATGAGCAGTTCTTC
TRBJ2-1,TRBV27,TRBD1,-,CASSAQGAGGHEQFF,TGTGCCAGCAGTGCTCAGGGGGCCGGGGGCCATGAGCAGTTCTTC
TRBJ1-1,TRBV7-3,-,-,CASSLLTGWDTEAFF,TGTGCCAGCAGCTTATTAACAGGGTGGGACACTGAAGCTTTCTTT
TRBJ2-2,TRBV7-6,TRBD1,-,CASSLSHRGQDTGELFF,TGTGCCAGCAGCTTGTCCCACAGGGGGCAGGACACCGGGGAGCTGTTTTTT
TRBJ1-2,TRBV5-6,-,-,CASRLGQIYGYTF,TGTGCCAGCAGACTAGGTCAAATCTATGGCTACACCTTC
TRBJ2-5,TRBV6-5,TRBD1,-,CARGGQETQYF,TGTGCCAGAGGGGGCCAGGAGACCCAGTACTTC
TRBJ2-7,TRBV12-5,-,-,CARRQKSSLIYHEQYF,TGTGCTAGGCGGCAGAAGTCTTCCCTCATTTACCACGAGCAGTACTTC
TRBJ2-4,TRBV12-2,-,-,CASRSGLAKNIQYF,TGTGCAAGTCGCTCGGGACTAGCCAAAAACATTCAGTACTTC
TRBJ2-7,TRBV29-1,TRBD2,once,CSVETSGGITYEQYF,TGCAGCGTTGAAACTAGCGGGGGGATCACCTACGAGCAGTACTTC
TRBJ1-1,TRBV5-1,TRBD1,once,CASSLDGQGAGTEAFF,TGCGCCAGCAGCTTGGATGGACAGGGGGCCGGCACTGAAGCTTTCTTT
TRBJ2-3,TRBV5-1,TRBD1,-,CASSKGDSSTDTQYF,TGCGCCAGCAGCAAAGGGGACAGCAGCACAGATACGCAGTATTTT
TRBJ1-1,TRBV7-3,-,-,CASSFSAMNTEAFF,TGTGCCAGCAGCTTTAGCGCTATGAACACTGAAGCTTTCTTT
TRBJ2-3,TRBV3-1/TRBV3-2,TRBD1,few,CASSQDRGREDTQYF,TGTGCCAGCAGCCAAGACAGGGGGCGCGAGGATACGCAGTATTTT
TRBJ1-1,TRBV2,-,-,CASRGRGMRSGTEAFF,TGTGCCAGCAGAGGCAGGGGAATGAGATCGGGTACTGAAGCTTTCTTT
TRBJ1-1,TRBV12-3/TRBV12-4,-,once,CASSLARFPEAFF,TGTGCCAGCAGTTTAGCGCGCTTTCCTGAAGCTTTCTTT
TRBJ1-5,TRBV19,-,-,CASSEQPNSNQPQHF,TGTGCCAGTAGTGAACAGCCTAATAGCAATCAGCCCCAGCATTTT
TRBJ1-5,TRBV5-1,-,-,CASSLVTGSNQPQHF,TGCGCCAGCAGCCTGGTCACAGGGAGCAATCAGCCCCAGCATTTT
TRBJ2-1,TRBV5-1,TRBD2,-,CASSLNVWLAGGHNEQFF,TGCGCCAGCAGCTTAAACGTCTGGCTAGCGGGGGGGCATAATGAGCAGTTCTTC
TRBJ1-2,TRBV4-1,-,once,CASSQESMNYGYTF,TGCGCCAGCAGCCAAGAATCTATGAACTATGGCTACACCTTC
TRBJ2-1,TRBV2,-,-,CASSDAEPRDEQFF,TGTGCCAGCAGCGACGCCGAGCCGAGGGATGAGCAGTTCTTC
TRBJ2-1,TRBV10-3,-,-,CAISEERVAGGEQFF,TGTGCCATCAGTGAGGAGAGGGTGGCGGGTGGTGAGCAGTTCTTC
TRBJ2-3,TRBV7-9,-,once,CASRFFPGSDTQYF,TGTGCCAGCAGATTTTTTCCTGGCTCAGATACGCAGTATTTT
TRBJ2-1,TRBV7-3,-,-,CASSLTNSRGIGNEQFF,TGTGCCAGCAGCTTAACAAACTCCAGGGGTATTGGCAATGAGCAGTTCTTC
TRBJ1-1,TRBV12-3/TRBV12-4,-,-,CASSFQGSTEAFF,TGTGCCAGCAGTTTTCAGGGGAGCACTGAAGCTTTCTTT
TRBJ1-2,TRBV3-1/TRBV3-2,TRBD1,-,CASSPGTVLYGYTF,TGTGCCAGCAGCCCTGGGACAGTCCTTTATGGCTACACCTTC
TRBJ1-2,TRBV5-1,-,-,CASSFYRDPGGYTF,TGCGCCAGCAGCTTCTACAGGGATCCGGGTGGCTACACCTTC
TRBJ1-2,TRBV5-1,-,-,CASSLSAGQYGYTF,TGCGCCAGCAGCTTGTCTGCAGGGCAGTATGGCTACACCTTC
TRBJ2-7,TRBV6-5,-,few,CASRTQGPSYEQYF,TGTGCCAGCAGGACGCAGGGGCCTTCCTACGAGCAGTACTTC
TRBJ2-1,TRBV7-3,TRBD2,once,CASSSLGILRGGRQFF,TGTGCCAGCAGCTCCCTAGGTATTCTTCGGGGGGGCCGGCAGTTCTTC
TRBJ1-2,TRBV10-2,TRBD1,-,CASREGTGDGYTF,TGCGCCAGCAGGGAGGGGACAGGGGATGGCTACACCTTC
TRBJ1-4,TRBV15,TRBD1,-,CATSRTPGQVEKLFF,TGTGCCACCAGCAGAACGCCGGGACAGGTGGAAAAACTGTTTTTT
TRBJ1-2,TRBV19,TRBD1,-,CASSIRDSSSYGYTF,TGTGCCAGTAGTATCCGGGACAGTTCAAGCTATGGCTACACCTTC
TRBJ2-4,TRBV11-2,TRBD1,once,CASSTATGDENIQYF,TGTGCCAGCAGCACCGCGACAGGGGACGAAAACATTCAGTACTTC
TRBJ2-7,TRBV9,TRBD2,once,CASSVNPAGGSYEQYF,TGTGCCAGCAGCGTAAATCCAGCGGGGGGCTCCTACGAGCAGTACTTC
TRBJ1-4,TRBV19,TRBD1,-,CASRQGSYLEKLFF,TGTGCCAGTAGACAGGGGTCCTACCTTGAAAAACTGTTTTTT
TRBJ2-7,TRBV4-1,-,-,CASSQEPRLGEQYF,TGCGCCAGCAGCCAAGAGCCACGCCTAGGAGAGCAGTACTTC
TRBJ1-1,TRBV28,-,-,CASSLSEIMNTEAFF,TGTGCCAGCAGTTTATCGGAGATTATGAACACTGAAGCTTTCTTT
TRBJ2-7,TRBV7-3,TRBD1,once,CASSSNLGQGGYEQYF,TGTGCCAGCAGCTCGAACCTCGGACAGGGAGGCTACGAGCAGTACTTC
TRBJ1-2,TRBV3-1/TRBV3-2,TRBD1,-,CASSFSRTGVMNGYTF,TGTGCCAGCAGCTTCTCTAGGACAGGGGTCATGAATGGCTACACCTTC
TRBJ1-4,TRBV19,TRBD1,once,CASSVRTGVNEKLFF,TGTGCCAGTAGTGTTAGGACAGGGGTGAATGAAAAACTGTTTTTT
TRBJ2-5,TRBV24-1,-,-,CATSDSQETQYF,TGTGCCACCAGTGATTCTCAAGAGACCCAGTACTTC
TRBJ1-2,TRBV30,TRBD1,-,CAWSSRDRVNF,TGTGCCTGGAGTTCCCGGGACAGGGTAAACTTC
TRBJ1-6,TRBV6-1,-,-,CASSDVGGGQLYNSPLHF,TGTGCCAGCAGTGACGTCGGGGGGGGGCAACTCTATAATTCACCCCTCCACTTT
TRBJ1-3,TRBV7-9,TRBD1,-,CASSFAPTGNSGNTIYF,TGTGCCAGCAGCTTTGCCCCGACAGGGAACTCTGGAAACACCATATATTTT